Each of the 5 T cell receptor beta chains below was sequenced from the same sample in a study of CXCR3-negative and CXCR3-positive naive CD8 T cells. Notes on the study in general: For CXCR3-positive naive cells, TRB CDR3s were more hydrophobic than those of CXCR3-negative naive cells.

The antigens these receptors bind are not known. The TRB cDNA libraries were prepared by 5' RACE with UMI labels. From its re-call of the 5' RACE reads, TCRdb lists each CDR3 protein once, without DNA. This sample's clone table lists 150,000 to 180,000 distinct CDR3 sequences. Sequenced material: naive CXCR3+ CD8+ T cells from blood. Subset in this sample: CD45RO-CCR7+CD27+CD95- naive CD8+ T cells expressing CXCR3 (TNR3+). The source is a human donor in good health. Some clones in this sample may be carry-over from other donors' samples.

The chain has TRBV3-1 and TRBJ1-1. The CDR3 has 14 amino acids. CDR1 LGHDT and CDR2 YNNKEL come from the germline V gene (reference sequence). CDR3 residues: CASSQESGNTEAFF. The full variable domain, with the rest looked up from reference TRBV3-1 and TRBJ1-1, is DTAVSQTPKYLVTQMGNDKSIKCEQNLGHDTMYWYKQDSKKFLKIMFSYNNKELIINETVPNRFSPKSPDKAHLNLHINSLELGDSAVYFCASSQESGNTEAFFGQGTRLTVV.

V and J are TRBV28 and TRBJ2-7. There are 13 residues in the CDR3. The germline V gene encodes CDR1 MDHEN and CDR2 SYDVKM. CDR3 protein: CASSQAISYEQYF.

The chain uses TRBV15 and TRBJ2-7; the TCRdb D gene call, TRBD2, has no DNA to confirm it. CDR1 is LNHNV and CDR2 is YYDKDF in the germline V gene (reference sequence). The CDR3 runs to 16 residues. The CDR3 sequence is CATSSLGTSDPYEQYF.

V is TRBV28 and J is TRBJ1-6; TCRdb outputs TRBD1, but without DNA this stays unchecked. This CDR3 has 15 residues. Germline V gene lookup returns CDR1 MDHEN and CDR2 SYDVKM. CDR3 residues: CASSQPPDTVGPLHF.

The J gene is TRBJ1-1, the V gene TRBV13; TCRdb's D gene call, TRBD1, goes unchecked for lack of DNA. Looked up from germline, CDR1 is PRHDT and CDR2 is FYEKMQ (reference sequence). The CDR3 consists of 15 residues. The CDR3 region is CASRSRGGPGTEAFF.